What follows are 9 T cell receptor beta chains derived from one specimen sequenced in a study of Ad26.COV2.S vaccination and SARS-CoV-2 variants. Stated treatment: 19 received Ad26.COV2.S at low or high dose, single or two shots; about 5 received placebo; per-sample allocation not given. All samples were drawn on day 63, counting from the first vaccine or placebo injection. Here immunoSEQ multiplex PCR was the method, and the copy in TCRdb shows in-frame clones only, minus some. Of some 340,000 clones in the sample, roughly 86% are singletons; the top ten hold 1.5% to 2%. The input for sequencing was peripheral blood, taken in a trial of Ad26.COV2.S vaccine versus placebo. Receptor source: a person between 18 and 59 years old who received the Ad26.COV2.S COVID-19 vaccine or a placebo.

The rearrangement links TRBV6-2 or TRBV6-3 to TRBJ2-7; a weak D match, TRBD2 (6 bases). V shed 8 bases and J shed 1 base, with 15 bases lying between them. CDR1 is MNHEY, CDR2 SVGEGT, per germline. The CDR3 is 14 residues long. The CDR3 protein is CASRSMGGSYEQYF. The CDR3 DNA sequence: TGTGCCAGCCGTTCTATGGGGGGATCCTACGAGCAGTACTTC.

This chain uses TRBV10-3 with TRBJ1-6, with D hard to call. CDR3 length: 13 residues. Germline V gene data show CDR1 as ENHRY and CDR2 as SYGVKD. Trimming left V 3 bases short and J 6 bases short, with 6 bases between. The CDR3 DNA is TGTGCCATCAGTGAACAGCTTAATTCACCCCTCCACTTT. Its protein product is CAISEQLNSPLHF.

This clone was detected only once. The chain has TRBV5-1 and TRBJ2-3, with TRBD1 matching over 9 bases. Germline assignment: CDR1 SGHRS and CDR2 YFSETQ. The CDR3 spans 15 residues. V lost 5 bases, J lost 3 bases, and 7 bases stayed unmatched. CDR3 sequence: CASRGQGGSTDTQYF. CDR3 in DNA: TGCGCCAGCAGGGGACAGGGCGGGTCGACAGATACGCAGTATTTT.

V is TRBV7-2 and J is TRBJ2-2, with D unresolved. This CDR3 spans 13 amino acids. CDR1 and CDR2 from the germline V gene are SGHTA and FQGNSA. V was pared by 3 bases and J by 7 bases, with 9 bases between. CDR3 in DNA: TGTGCCAGCAGCTTGATCGTAGTCGGGGAGCTGTTTTTT. The encoded protein is CASSLIVVGELFF.

The V call is TRBV5-1, the J call TRBJ1-1; a possible D gene is TRBD1 (6 bases). The CDR3 contains 16 residues. Trimming took 0 bases from V and 8 from J, leaving 20 bases between them. Germline values: CDR1 SGHRS, CDR2 YFSETQ. CDR3: CASSLGGTSPGAEAFF. The CDR3 DNA follows: TGCGCCAGCAGCTTGGGTGGGACAAGTCCTGGTGCCGAAGCTTTCTTT.

The rearrangement links TRBV20-1 to TRBJ2-7; 7 nucleotides match TRBD1. V was clipped by 5 bases and J by 3 bases; unmatched bases: 1. CDR3 length: 11 residues. Germline assignment: CDR1 DFQATT and CDR2 SNEGSKA (reference sequence). CDR3 residues: CSAGDSYEQYF. Here the CDR3 DNA reads TGCAGTGCTGGGGACAGCTACGAGCAGTACTTC.

This clone was counted only a few times. The chain combines TRBV5-1 with TRBJ2-2, with a tentative D call TRBD2 (6 bases). CDR3 size: 16 residues. Germline V lookup: CDR1 SGHRS, CDR2 YFSETQ. Trimming removed 5 bases at V and 1 base at J, with 15 bases between. The CDR3 protein is CASRTPGLRNTGELFF. CDR3 sequence (DNA): TGCGCCAGCAGGACACCGGGACTCAGGAACACCGGGGAGCTGTTTTTT.

The rearrangement links TRBV7-9 to TRBJ1-4, with 10 bases lining up with TRBD1. Germline loops: CDR1 SEHNR, CDR2 FQNEAQ (reference sequence). The trim removed 4 bases at V and 8 bases at J, leaving 13 bases unmatched. The CDR3 totals 17 residues. The CDR3 sequence: CASSSGTGVPSEEKLFF. DNA of the CDR3: TGTGCCAGCAGCTCCGGGACAGGGGTTCCCAGCGAAGAAAAACTGTTTTTT.

The V call is TRBV9, the J call TRBJ1-5; weak D call: TRBD1 (6 bases). The V and J ends lost 0 bases and 6 bases respectively, with 13 bases between them. The CDR3 is made up of 15 amino acids. Germline V CDR1 and CDR2: SGDLS, YYNGEE. CDR3 DNA sequence: TGTGCCAGCAGCGTAGCCGCAGGGGCGGGTCAGCCCCAGCATTTT. Translation: CASSVAAGAGQPQHF. Full variable domain (rest looked up from reference TRBV9 and TRBJ1-5): DSGVTQTPKHLITATGQRVTLRCSPRSGDLSVYWYQQSLDQGLQFLIQYYNGEERAKGNILERFSAQQFPDLHSELNLSSLELGDSALYFCASSVAAGAGQPQHFGDGTRLSIL.